This T cell receptor beta chain emerged from a study of T-cell memory formation after mild COVID-19. Study-wide background: Across donors, TCR clusters were largely donor specific.

Comments on this clonotype: Its specificity is unknown.

After removal of 5 bases from V and 5 bases from J, the junction contained 14 bases not matched to a gene. This CDR3 spans 17 amino acids. Germline CDR1 reads SEHNR; CDR2 reads FQNEAQ (reference sequence). Barcoded TCR alpha and TCR beta cDNA libraries with UMIs came from 5'RACE using constant-segment primers. TCRdb re-analysed the 5' RACE reads in MiXCR, keeping a single row per CDR3 protein. The sample carries around 200,000 distinct CDR3 sequences, 20% to 25% recorded once. Study-level findings and limits: CD4/CD8 balance characterized clones contracting day 15 to 85, and CD4+ skew characterized later expanders. Pre-infection memory held some responding clones, suggesting pre-existing cross-reactive T cells responded.

The receptor was derived from an adult woman who had mild COVID-19 (a few samples of this study predate the infection). Cell type and time point are not known. The sample consisted of PBMCs or a T cell subset sorted from them (not recorded which). This chain joins TRBV7-9 and TRBJ2-1, with 8 bases identical to TRBD2. The CDR3 reads CASSPAAGGTGNNEQFF. The CDR3 nucleotides read TGTGCCAGCAGCCCCGCCGCGGGGGGCACAGGGAACAATGAGCAGTTCTTC.